The clone carrying this T cell receptor (beta chain) turned up a few times. Antigen unknown. TCRdb ran MiXCR on the 5' RACE reads and lists one entry per CDR3 protein. The sample records 400,000 to 450,000 distinct CDR3 sequences, approximately 19% being singletons. J gave up 6 bases and V 1 base, and 4 bases lay outside the gene matches. In germline, CDR1 is LGHNA, CDR2 YSLEER. CDR3 length equals 14 residues. This entry is derived from a study of T-cell memory formation after mild COVID-19. As for the study in general: Clusters were largely donor specific.

Whole-study findings and limits: While clones contracting from day 15 to 85 were balanced between CD4 and CD8, later expanders leaned CD4+. Prior to infection, memory already included some responding clones, suggesting cross-reactive memory joined.

The sequenced sample was PBMCs or a T cell subset sorted from them (not recorded which). The sequence came from a man aged 18 to 35 who had mild COVID-19 (a few samples of this study predate the infection). Cell type and time point are not known. The chain uses TRBV4-3 and TRBJ2-3, with 7 positions matching TRBD2. The CDR3 loop is CASSQGGRADTQYF. The CDR3 DNA reads TGCGCCAGCAGCCAAGGTGGGAGGGCTGATACGCAGTATTTT.